What follows describes a single T cell receptor beta chain. Its antigen is unknown. No much larger clone is present one base from it, and per-base qualities are unavailable. The sample belongs to a study of blood T cell repertoires in COVID-19 (dated by TCRdb to 2020 to 2021). With regard to the full study: Samples covering the acute and convalescent phases of COVID-19 were provided by collaborators in the United States, Italy and Spain. The material from the prospective study consisted of cDNA or gDNA derived from T cells, B-cell-depleted T cells, or PBMCs. The dataset comprised deeply sampled blood TCRbeta repertoires from subjects exposed to, actively infected with, or recovered from COVID-19. The repertoires were made available in a free public database intended to serve as a resource for research on the immune response to SARS-CoV-2. The samples were drawn from two sources: the first 160 participants of the ongoing ImmuneRACE study, and about 1,300 subjects contributed by 6 global collaborators. Sample metadata almost always included a de-identified subject ID, COVID-19 status, age in years and sex. Where available, HLA class I and class II types were taken from metadata supplied by the sample provider and were not determined by assay-based typing.

The germline V and J ends show losses of 2 bases and 13 bases respectively, and no gene match explains 5 bases of the junction. The CDR3 has 13 amino acids, counting the end cysteine and phenylalanine. Of all the DNA, just the CDR3 is kept, 39 bases in frame from base 1. CDR1 MNHNS and CDR2 SASEGT were looked up in the germline V gene. The collaborating institutions used their own protocols to collect whole blood in K2EDTA tubes. Collaborator samples were shipped for TCRbeta analysis as frozen whole blood, isolated PBMCs, or DNA extracted from either sample type. TCRbeta CDR3 regions were amplified from genomic DNA using the immunoSEQ Assay, a bias-controlled multiplex PCR. Concerning the study's data processing: Nucleated cell counts per sample were estimated from amplification of reference gene primers within the assay. To quantify the absolute abundance of each unique TCRbeta CDR3 rearrangement, sequence reads were collapsed and filtered. For each sample, productive Simpson clonality was calculated by taking the square root of Simpson's diversity index across productive rearrangements. Here the immuneACCESS table is served through TCRdb, limited to in-frame sequences with V and J called. Missing clones are a known gap in these copies; in checked studies unresolved V genes cover under half, and the rest lacks a known reason. V and J calls plus clone size are reproduced from that table; the DNA served to infer D and trimming. The sample table shows around 170,000 clones, and less than 90% are seen once. 5.5% to 7.5% of the sample comes from the top ten.

On the study overall, not on this receptor specifically: The amount of clinical and demographic metadata varied by source and participant and was provided uncurated.

What was sequenced was peripheral blood. The receptor's source is a woman aged 40-49 years with acute or convalescent COVID-19. Recombination linked TRBV6-1 to TRBJ1-6; a stretch of 7 junction bases matches TRBD1. This receptor carries the CDR3 CASSEPPTGPLHF. The DNA sequence is TGTGCCAGCAGTGAACCCCCGACAGGGCCCCTCCACTTT.